These T cell receptor beta chains were read from a single sample in a study of cytomegalovirus exposure and HLA in healthy donors. TCRdb's copy holds only in-frame clones and misses some; the assay was immunoSEQ multiplex PCR. The table lists 93,000 or so clones, 60% to 85% of them singletons. Source material: PBMCs. These receptors were taken from a man aged 50 or older in good health and CMV-seropositive. Both conserved end residues are part of each CDR3. The order of the fields is J gene, clone size, D gene, V gene, CDR3 DNA, CDR3 protein. A D gene is named only where the DNA matches it firmly. Expanded clones are given a class, and other clones once, few, many or no size at all.

J gene: TRBJ2-2
clone size: -
D gene: TRBD1
V gene: TRBV14
CDR3 DNA: TGTGCCAGCAGCCAAGTACAGGGGAGCACCGGGGAGCTGTTTTTT
CDR3 protein: CASSQVQGSTGELFF

J gene: TRBJ2-2
clone size: -
D gene: TRBD2
V gene: TRBV30
CDR3 DNA: TGTGCCTGGAGTCCCCTAGCGGGAACTGCCGGGGAGCTGTTTTTT
CDR3 protein: CAWSPLAGTAGELFF

J gene: TRBJ2-1
clone size: -
D gene: TRBD1
V gene: TRBV4-1
CDR3 DNA: TGCGCCAGCAGCCAAGTGGGGACAGGGGGCTACAATGAGCAGTTCTTC
CDR3 protein: CASSQVGTGGYNEQFF

J gene: TRBJ1-6
clone size: -
D gene: -
V gene: TRBV4-3
CDR3 DNA: TGCGCCAGCAGCCAAGATTTGGAGGGATGGAGGTCACCCCTCCACTTT
CDR3 protein: CASSQDLEGWRSPLHF

J gene: TRBJ1-2
clone size: -
D gene: -
V gene: TRBV20-1
CDR3 DNA: TGCAGTGCCCCCAACCGGGAACTCTACACCTTC
CDR3 protein: CSAPNRELYTF

J gene: TRBJ1-4
clone size: -
D gene: TRBD1
V gene: TRBV9
CDR3 DNA: TGTGCCAGCAGCATTAACCGGGACAGCAAATCGATTGCTAATGAAAAACTGTTTTTT
CDR3 protein: CASSINRDSKSIANEKLFF

J gene: TRBJ2-1
clone size: -
D gene: TRBD1
V gene: TRBV12-5
CDR3 DNA: TGTGCTAGTGGTTTGCCCGGGACAGGGGTAAGAAATGAGCAGTTCTTC
CDR3 protein: CASGLPGTGVRNEQFF

J gene: TRBJ2-7
clone size: -
D gene: TRBD2
V gene: TRBV25-1
CDR3 DNA: TGTGCCAGCAGTGAATTGGGAGGCGGGAGGGACGAGCAGTACTTC
CDR3 protein: CASSELGGGRDEQYF

J gene: TRBJ2-5
clone size: -
D gene: -
V gene: TRBV27
CDR3 DNA: TGTGCCAGCAGACCCTATAGGGAGGAGACCCAGTACTTC
CDR3 protein: CASRPYREETQYF

J gene: TRBJ2-1
clone size: -
D gene: -
V gene: TRBV11-2
CDR3 DNA: TGTGCCAGCAGCTTAGATGTGGCTAGCGATTACAATGAGCAGTTCTTC
CDR3 protein: CASSLDVASDYNEQFF

J gene: TRBJ1-3
clone size: -
D gene: TRBD1
V gene: TRBV28
CDR3 DNA: TGTGCCAGCAGTTTTGGGGACAGGACGAAACGAGGAAACACCATATATTTT
CDR3 protein: CASSFGDRTKRGNTIYF

J gene: TRBJ2-7
clone size: -
D gene: TRBD2
V gene: TRBV10-3
CDR3 DNA: TGTGCCACCAGACGGGAGGATCCGATCGGCGAGCAGTACTTC
CDR3 protein: CATRREDPIGEQYF

J gene: TRBJ2-7
clone size: -
D gene: -
V gene: TRBV7-9
CDR3 DNA: TGTGCCAGCAGCTTGCGTGGTATTGCTTACGAGCAGTACTTC
CDR3 protein: CASSLRGIAYEQYF

J gene: TRBJ1-2
clone size: -
D gene: -
V gene: TRBV30
CDR3 DNA: TGTGCCTGGAGTACTAGCACGACGGGCTATGGCTACACCTTC
CDR3 protein: CAWSTSTTGYGYTF

J gene: TRBJ1-1
clone size: -
D gene: -
V gene: TRBV23-1
CDR3 DNA: TGCGCCAGCAGTCAGGGCAGGGGAAGGGGACGCTGGGGACGCACTGAAGCTTTCTTT
CDR3 protein: CASSQGRGRGRWGRTEAFF

J gene: TRBJ2-3
clone size: -
D gene: TRBD2
V gene: TRBV5-4
CDR3 DNA: TGTGCCAGCACCCCTGTCGGTTCTTATGCCCGGGAGGGCACAGATACGCAGTATTTT
CDR3 protein: CASTPVGSYAREGTDTQYF

J gene: TRBJ2-3
clone size: -
D gene: -
V gene: TRBV29-1
CDR3 DNA: TGCAGCGTTGAGAGGATTACGCAGTATTTT
CDR3 protein: CSVERITQYF

J gene: TRBJ2-5
clone size: -
D gene: -
V gene: TRBV27
CDR3 DNA: TGTGCCAGCAGTCCACGTCTCGGAGAGACCCAGTACTTC
CDR3 protein: CASSPRLGETQYF

J gene: TRBJ2-3
clone size: -
D gene: TRBD1
V gene: TRBV6-4
CDR3 DNA: TGTGCCAGCAGACCGACAGGGTCGCATGGGACAGATACGCAGTATTTT
CDR3 protein: CASRPTGSHGTDTQYF

J gene: TRBJ2-2
clone size: few
D gene: TRBD1
V gene: TRBV6-1
CDR3 DNA: TGTGCCAGCAGTGAAAGGATCCGGGACAGGGTCGTTTTTTCCACCGGGGAGCTGTTTTTT
CDR3 protein: CASSERIRDRVVFSTGELFF

J gene: TRBJ1-3
clone size: -
D gene: -
V gene: TRBV9
CDR3 DNA: TGTGCCAGCAGCGTAGCTACAGGGCAAGGAAACACCATATATTTT
CDR3 protein: CASSVATGQGNTIYF

J gene: TRBJ2-7
clone size: -
D gene: -
V gene: TRBV6-6
CDR3 DNA: TGTGCCAGCAGTCGAGAGGCAGTCTACGAGCAGTACTTC
CDR3 protein: CASSREAVYEQYF

J gene: TRBJ2-7
clone size: -
D gene: TRBD1
V gene: TRBV7-2
CDR3 DNA: TGTGCCAGCAGCGCAAGGACAGGGACCGAGCAGTACTTC
CDR3 protein: CASSARTGTEQYF

J gene: TRBJ2-1
clone size: -
D gene: TRBD2
V gene: TRBV2
CDR3 DNA: TGTGCCAGCAGTGACTTAGCGGGAGAAGACAATGAGCAGTTCTTC
CDR3 protein: CASSDLAGEDNEQFF

J gene: TRBJ2-1
clone size: -
D gene: -
V gene: TRBV5-1
CDR3 DNA: TGCGCCAGCAGCGCCATAGCGGACCCCTACAATGAGCAGTTCTTC
CDR3 protein: CASSAIADPYNEQFF

J gene: TRBJ2-3
clone size: few
D gene: -
V gene: TRBV15
CDR3 DNA: TGTGCCACCAGCCTTAGAAGTAGCACAGATACGCAGTATTTT
CDR3 protein: CATSLRSSTDTQYF

J gene: TRBJ2-3
clone size: few
D gene: -
V gene: TRBV7-2
CDR3 DNA: TGTGCCAGCAACAATCCCGGGACACTTTATACGCAGTATTTT
CDR3 protein: CASNNPGTLYTQYF

J gene: TRBJ2-1
clone size: -
D gene: -
V gene: TRBV18
CDR3 DNA: TGTGCCAGCTCACCCCCCTCATCCCTGAGAGAAAATGAGCAGTTCTTC
CDR3 protein: CASSPPSSLRENEQFF

J gene: TRBJ2-7
clone size: -
D gene: -
V gene: TRBV5-1
CDR3 DNA: TGCGCCAGCAGCTTGAACAGGGAACCCCTACGTGGGCAGTACTTC
CDR3 protein: CASSLNREPLRGQYF

J gene: TRBJ2-1
clone size: -
D gene: TRBD2
V gene: TRBV11-2
CDR3 DNA: TGTGCCAGCCGCCGGGAGGGCCTGTACAATGAGCAGTTCTTC
CDR3 protein: CASRREGLYNEQFF

J gene: TRBJ2-1
clone size: -
D gene: -
V gene: TRBV25-1
CDR3 DNA: TGTGCCAGCAGTGAACCCAACTACAATGAGCAGTTCTTC
CDR3 protein: CASSEPNYNEQFF

J gene: TRBJ2-1
clone size: -
D gene: -
V gene: TRBV6-8
CDR3 DNA: TGTGCCAGCAGTTTTCTAGGTTTCGTCAATGAGCAGTTCTTC
CDR3 protein: CASSFLGFVNEQFF

J gene: TRBJ1-1
clone size: -
D gene: -
V gene: TRBV28
CDR3 DNA: TGTGCCAGCAGGAGCGGGGGGTTAAGTACTAACACTGAAGCTTTCTTT
CDR3 protein: CASRSGGLSTNTEAFF

J gene: TRBJ2-7
clone size: -
D gene: -
V gene: TRBV5-1
CDR3 DNA: TGCGCCAGCAGCCCCGGGGACTACGAGCAGTACTTC
CDR3 protein: CASSPGDYEQYF

J gene: TRBJ2-1
clone size: -
D gene: TRBD1
V gene: TRBV5-1
CDR3 DNA: TGCGCCAGCAGTGGGGGACAGGTACCTCACAATGAGCAGTTCTTC
CDR3 protein: CASSGGQVPHNEQFF

J gene: TRBJ1-2
clone size: once
D gene: TRBD1
V gene: TRBV7-8
CDR3 DNA: TGTGCCAGCAGCTCAGACCGGACAGGCAACTATGGCTACACCTTC
CDR3 protein: CASSSDRTGNYGYTF

J gene: TRBJ2-2
clone size: -
D gene: TRBD2
V gene: TRBV11-3
CDR3 DNA: TGTGCCAGCAGCAGGAGAAGCGGGGGAGCCGGGGAGCTGTTTTTT
CDR3 protein: CASSRRSGGAGELFF

J gene: TRBJ2-3
clone size: -
D gene: -
V gene: TRBV7-9
CDR3 DNA: TGTGCCAGCAGCTTAGTGGCGGGGTCCACAGATACGCAGTATTTT
CDR3 protein: CASSLVAGSTDTQYF

J gene: TRBJ2-5
clone size: -
D gene: TRBD2
V gene: TRBV28
CDR3 DNA: TGTGCCAGCAGTTTGGGCCTGACTAGCGGGAACCAAGAGACCCAGTACTTC
CDR3 protein: CASSLGLTSGNQETQYF

J gene: TRBJ2-1
clone size: -
D gene: TRBD2
V gene: TRBV19
CDR3 DNA: TGTGCCAGTAGTATAGATCCGGGACTAGCGGGGAGCTCCTACAATGAGCAGTTCTTC
CDR3 protein: CASSIDPGLAGSSYNEQFF

J gene: TRBJ2-1
clone size: few
D gene: TRBD2
V gene: TRBV5-4
CDR3 DNA: TGTGCCAGCAGCCCCTCGGGGGGCTCCTACAATGAGCAGTTCTTC
CDR3 protein: CASSPSGGSYNEQFF

J gene: TRBJ1-3
clone size: -
D gene: TRBD1
V gene: TRBV9
CDR3 DNA: TGTGCCAGCAGCGCAAGCCCCGGGACAGGAGCTAATTTT
CDR3 protein: CASSASPGTGANF

J gene: TRBJ1-2
clone size: -
D gene: TRBD1
V gene: TRBV5-4
CDR3 DNA: TGTGCCAGCAGCTCGCGACAGGGTAACTATGGCTACACCTTC
CDR3 protein: CASSSRQGNYGYTF

J gene: TRBJ2-5
clone size: -
D gene: -
V gene: TRBV5-1
CDR3 DNA: TGCGCCAGCAGCGCCTATAGCGGCTACCAAGAGACCCAGTACTTC
CDR3 protein: CASSAYSGYQETQYF

J gene: TRBJ2-7
clone size: -
D gene: -
V gene: TRBV25-1
CDR3 DNA: TGTGCCAGCAGCCAGGGTAATCCCTACGAGCAGTACTTC
CDR3 protein: CASSQGNPYEQYF

J gene: TRBJ2-4
clone size: -
D gene: -
V gene: TRBV6-6
CDR3 DNA: TGTGCCAGCAGTTACCGTCACCACGCGGACATTCAGTACTTC
CDR3 protein: CASSYRHHADIQYF

J gene: TRBJ2-1
clone size: -
D gene: TRBD2
V gene: TRBV6-5
CDR3 DNA: TGTGCCAGCAGTTACGAGACTAGCGGGTACAATGAGCAGTTCTTC
CDR3 protein: CASSYETSGYNEQFF

J gene: TRBJ1-1
clone size: -
D gene: -
V gene: TRBV7-9
CDR3 DNA: TGTGCCAGCAGCCCCCCAGGGACTTTGGGGAGAGGGACTGAAGCTTTCTTT
CDR3 protein: CASSPPGTLGRGTEAFF

J gene: TRBJ2-7
clone size: -
D gene: -
V gene: TRBV18
CDR3 DNA: TGTGCCAGCTCACCTAGCGGCTCCTACGAGCAGTACTTC
CDR3 protein: CASSPSGSYEQYF

J gene: TRBJ2-7
clone size: -
D gene: -
V gene: TRBV7-9
CDR3 DNA: TGTGCCAGCAGCTTAGCCGAGGGCACCTACGAGCAGTACTTC
CDR3 protein: CASSLAEGTYEQYF

J gene: TRBJ1-1
clone size: -
D gene: -
V gene: TRBV5-1
CDR3 DNA: TGCGCCAGCAGTTCCCAGGGTGCCGGGAACACTGAAGCTTTCTTT
CDR3 protein: CASSSQGAGNTEAFF

J gene: TRBJ2-1
clone size: -
D gene: -
V gene: TRBV12-5
CDR3 DNA: TGTGCTAGTGGTTTGGGGACAGCCTCCTACAATGAGCAGTTCTTC
CDR3 protein: CASGLGTASYNEQFF

J gene: TRBJ2-7
clone size: few
D gene: -
V gene: TRBV5-6
CDR3 DNA: TGTGCCAGCAGCTTGGCCAGCTACGAGCAGTACTTC
CDR3 protein: CASSLASYEQYF

J gene: TRBJ1-2
clone size: -
D gene: -
V gene: TRBV19
CDR3 DNA: TGTGCCAGTAGTAAGGGGGACTATGGCTACACCTTC
CDR3 protein: CASSKGDYGYTF

J gene: TRBJ2-3
clone size: -
D gene: TRBD2
V gene: TRBV4-2
CDR3 DNA: TGTGCCAGCAGCCTCGAATTAGCGGGAGTAACAGATACGCAGTATTTT
CDR3 protein: CASSLELAGVTDTQYF

J gene: TRBJ1-5
clone size: -
D gene: TRBD1
V gene: TRBV2
CDR3 DNA: TGTGCCAGCAGTGCCGCGGGACAGAGCAATCAGCCCCAGCATTTT
CDR3 protein: CASSAAGQSNQPQHF

J gene: TRBJ2-2
clone size: -
D gene: -
V gene: TRBV16
CDR3 DNA: TGTGCCAGCATCGGTGGGACACCCAACACCGGGGAGCTGTTTTTT
CDR3 protein: CASIGGTPNTGELFF